This T cell receptor beta chain is drawn from a study of siplizumab effects on memory and regulatory T cells (dated by TCRdb to the late 2010s). Notes on the research overall: The effect of the anti-CD2 antibody siplizumab on alloreactive T-cell subsets was examined in allogeneic mixed lymphocyte reactions constructed from human PBMCs.

The CDR3 contains 14 residues, cysteine and phenylalanine counted. The only DNA kept is the CDR3, 42 bases in frame from the first base. Based on the germline V gene, the CDR1 and CDR2 sequences are SGHRS and YFSETQ. Between the V and J ends, shortened by 2 bases and 6 bases respectively, the junction contains 11 bases. Study-level results and caveats: Sequences below about 10^-5 frequency were poorly captured, so only a minor fraction of alloreactive clones could be mapped to unstimulated subsets. About 75-95% of proliferating CD4+ or CD8+ clones could not be given a naive or memory phenotype. Greater diversity appeared to be present in unstimulated naive T cells than in memory T cells, and a substantial contribution to the alloresponse seemed to be made by naive cells. Siplizumab significantly lowered the cumulative frequency of alloreactive sequences that could be traced to unstimulated CD4+ memory T cells. Among mappable alloreactive CD4+ clones, an average Treg-derived fraction of about 70% was observed with siplizumab, compared with 26.9% in control reactions. Whether proliferating Tregs from siplizumab cultures actually had suppressive function was not functionally confirmed.

This clone showed up just once. Its antigen has not been determined. No base-level quality is on record; no much larger clone is a single base apart. Receptors were amplified or captured by the immunoSEQ multiplex PCR assay. Around 94,000 TCR templates per sample were assayed on the deep sequencing platform. Genomic DNA extracted from sorted T cells was used for TCRbeta CDR3 sequencing. The original pipeline was this. The R programming language was used for clonal analysis of TCRbeta CDR3 data. Alloreactive CD4+ and CD8+ clones were identified by comparing unstimulated samples to CFSE-low samples taken after the reaction. By matching sequences to the repertoires of sorted unstimulated Treg and non-Treg cells, each alloreactive CD4+ clone was assigned a regulatory or non-regulatory origin. Sourced from immuneACCESS, this table was stored by TCRdb with only in-frame sequences that have V and J called. A share of the clones is absent; for the studies checked, an unresolved V gene accounts for under half, and the remainder has no known explanation. V and J calls and clone size are copied from that table; D and trimming were computed from the DNA. Present in this sample are some 100,000 clones, about 90% of which were seen just once. The ten most abundant clones make up about 0.75% of the sample.

Sorted unstimulated T cells and proliferating T cells recovered from mixed lymphocyte reactions underwent TCRbeta CDR3 sequencing. Fresh whole blood from approximately 9 HLA-typed healthy donors was used to isolate PBMCs. To map where alloreactive clones came from, CD4+ regulatory T cells in the unstimulated state were FACS-sorted. The sequence is built from TRBV5-1 and TRBJ2-2; the D gene could be TRBD1 or TRBD2, each one agreeing over 6 bases. The TCR was taken from a human donor in good health. Material for sequencing was Tregs sorted from blood. The nucleotide sequence is given as TGCGCCAGCAGCTTAGACAGGAGGGCCGGGGAGCTGTTTTTT. Its protein reads: CASSLDRRAGELFF.